Described below is a single T cell receptor (beta chain) sequence and its context. Its antigen is not known. This sample was taken from a study of OX40 agonist ivuxolimab in advanced cancers. Regarding the study as a whole: Low levels of normalized T-cell clonal expansion also appeared in some nonresponders. There was clonal expansion of CD4+ and CD8+ blood T cells by week 6 at 0.1 to 3.0 mg/kg.

TCRdb's table, derived via immunoSEQ multiplex PCR, lists solely in-frame clones and lacks some. The sample records 65,000 to 95,000 clones, 90% being singletons. Blood sampling was done at baseline, cycle 4 day 1, and cycle 7 day 1. Sequencing used CD4+ or CD8+ T cells sorted from blood, obtained in a trial of the OX40 agonist ivuxolimab. The clonotype originates from an adult with an advanced solid tumor such as melanoma, head and neck, liver or kidney cancer.

CDR3 in DNA: TGTGCCAGCAGCGGGCGGGAGAACACTGAAGCTTTCTTT. Translation gives CASSGRENTEAFF. V and J are TRBV4-2 and TRBJ1-1; D remains unclear. The CDR3 has 13 residues. Germline values: CDR1 LGHNA, CDR2 YNFKEQ. The V gene lost 5 bases and the J gene lost 1 base, with 8 bases spanning the gap.